Listed below are T cell receptor beta chains from one sample, sequenced in a study of response to subunit inactivated influenza vaccine. From the RT-PCR reads, TCRdb called clonotypes with MiXCR, one entry per CDR3 protein. The top ten clones hold 1.5% to 2% of a sample with hundreds of thousands of distinct CDR3 sequences, around 25% of them seen once. The sample in question was CD4+ T cells sorted from PBMCs, obtained roughly 5 days after vaccination. These receptors all stem from a man over 45 who received an inactivated influenza vaccine. Both conserved end residues are part of each CDR3.

V,J,CDR3
TRBV6-1,TRBJ1-5,CASSEGGSNQPQHF
TRBV12-3/TRBV12-4,TRBJ1-2,CASSSGRARYGYTF
TRBV7-3,TRBJ1-5,CASRQPGQGLYSNQPQHF
TRBV6-2/TRBV6-3,TRBJ2-1,CASSHGTSGGSQFF
TRBV6-2/TRBV6-3,TRBJ2-2,CASSYPAITPTNTGELFF
TRBV6-1,TRBJ2-3,CASSDGTDTQYF
TRBV5-6,TRBJ1-4,CASSMQRGRNEKLFF
TRBV5-1,TRBJ1-4,CASSLSGTGVRNEKLFF
TRBV20-1,TRBJ1-3,CSARGGTGAGNTIYF
TRBV11-2,TRBJ2-6,CASSLVGTGADLSGANVLTF
TRBV28,TRBJ1-2,CASNSVYYGYTF
TRBV6-2/TRBV6-3,TRBJ2-7,CASSYSIQQGPGGFSYEQYF
TRBV5-6,TRBJ2-7,CASSFLEEQYF
TRBV28,TRBJ1-5,CASSSMTGYNQPQHF
TRBV10-3,TRBJ2-3,CAISDMGDTQYF
TRBV12-3/TRBV12-4,TRBJ1-2,CASSTGTANYGYTF
TRBV4-2,TRBJ2-3,CASSTRTSGSTDTQYF
TRBV7-2,TRBJ2-3,CASSLEGGTPRSYF
TRBV6-2/TRBV6-3,TRBJ1-5,CASSYVLISNQPQHF
TRBV7-2,TRBJ2-3,CASSFQRGQADTQYF
TRBV12-3/TRBV12-4,TRBJ1-5,CASSLATGVIGQPQHF
TRBV5-1,TRBJ2-3,CASSAGTSLDTQYF
TRBV24-1,TRBJ2-3,CATSGPGQDVDTQYF
TRBV5-1,TRBJ1-4,CASSRAGDGEKLFF
TRBV5-1,TRBJ2-1,CASSKPGLAVYNEQFF
TRBV12-3/TRBV12-4,TRBJ2-1,CASTLYNEQFF
TRBV29-1,TRBJ2-5,CSVLDQWETQYF
TRBV20-1,TRBJ2-1,CSASLQHHEQFF
TRBV29-1,TRBJ2-6,CSVVGAGANVLTF
TRBV29-1,TRBJ2-7,CSVGGSAYEQYF
TRBV7-8,TRBJ1-6,CASSSATLHF
TRBV6-5,TRBJ2-2,CASSQQREKLFF
TRBV28,TRBJ2-2,CASSQDTNTGELFF
TRBV7-6,TRBJ2-5,CASSQSGTLVLETQYF
TRBV7-3,TRBJ2-7,CASSPGQGRYEQYF
TRBV15,TRBJ1-5,CATSRDRAGYAPQHF
TRBV29-1,TRBJ2-3,CSVRGTSGTTDTQYF
TRBV20-1,TRBJ2-1,CSASIGGEYNEQFF
TRBV12-3/TRBV12-4,TRBJ1-2,CASSPDRSYGYTF
TRBV12-3/TRBV12-4,TRBJ1-6,CASKRDNATPLHF
TRBV12-3/TRBV12-4,TRBJ2-2,CASSPRSAGELFF
TRBV4-1,TRBJ1-2,CASSPAGQGARGYTF
TRBV5-5,TRBJ2-5,CASSLGTSGRLVETQYF
TRBV28,TRBJ2-5,CASNPGLRETQYF
TRBV3-1,TRBJ2-1,CASSSTQRTLYNEQFF
TRBV6-2/TRBV6-3,TRBJ1-6,CASARDTRSYNSPLHF
TRBV29-1,TRBJ2-5,CSVGLDRIQETQYF
TRBV20-1,TRBJ2-7,CSAKDRDGYEQYF